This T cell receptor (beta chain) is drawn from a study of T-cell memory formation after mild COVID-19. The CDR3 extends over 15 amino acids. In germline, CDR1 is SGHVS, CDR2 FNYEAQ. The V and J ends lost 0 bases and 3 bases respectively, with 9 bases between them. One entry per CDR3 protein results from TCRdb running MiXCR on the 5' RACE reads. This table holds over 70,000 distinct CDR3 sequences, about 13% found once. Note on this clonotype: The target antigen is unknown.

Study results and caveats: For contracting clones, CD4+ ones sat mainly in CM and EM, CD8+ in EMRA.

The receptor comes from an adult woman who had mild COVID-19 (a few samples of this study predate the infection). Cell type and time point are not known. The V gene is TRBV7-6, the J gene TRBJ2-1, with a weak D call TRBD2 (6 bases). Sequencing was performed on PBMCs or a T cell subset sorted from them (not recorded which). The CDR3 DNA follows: TGTGCCAGCAGCTTAGCTAGCGGAGTCTACAATGAGCAGTTCTTC. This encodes CASSLASGVYNEQFF.